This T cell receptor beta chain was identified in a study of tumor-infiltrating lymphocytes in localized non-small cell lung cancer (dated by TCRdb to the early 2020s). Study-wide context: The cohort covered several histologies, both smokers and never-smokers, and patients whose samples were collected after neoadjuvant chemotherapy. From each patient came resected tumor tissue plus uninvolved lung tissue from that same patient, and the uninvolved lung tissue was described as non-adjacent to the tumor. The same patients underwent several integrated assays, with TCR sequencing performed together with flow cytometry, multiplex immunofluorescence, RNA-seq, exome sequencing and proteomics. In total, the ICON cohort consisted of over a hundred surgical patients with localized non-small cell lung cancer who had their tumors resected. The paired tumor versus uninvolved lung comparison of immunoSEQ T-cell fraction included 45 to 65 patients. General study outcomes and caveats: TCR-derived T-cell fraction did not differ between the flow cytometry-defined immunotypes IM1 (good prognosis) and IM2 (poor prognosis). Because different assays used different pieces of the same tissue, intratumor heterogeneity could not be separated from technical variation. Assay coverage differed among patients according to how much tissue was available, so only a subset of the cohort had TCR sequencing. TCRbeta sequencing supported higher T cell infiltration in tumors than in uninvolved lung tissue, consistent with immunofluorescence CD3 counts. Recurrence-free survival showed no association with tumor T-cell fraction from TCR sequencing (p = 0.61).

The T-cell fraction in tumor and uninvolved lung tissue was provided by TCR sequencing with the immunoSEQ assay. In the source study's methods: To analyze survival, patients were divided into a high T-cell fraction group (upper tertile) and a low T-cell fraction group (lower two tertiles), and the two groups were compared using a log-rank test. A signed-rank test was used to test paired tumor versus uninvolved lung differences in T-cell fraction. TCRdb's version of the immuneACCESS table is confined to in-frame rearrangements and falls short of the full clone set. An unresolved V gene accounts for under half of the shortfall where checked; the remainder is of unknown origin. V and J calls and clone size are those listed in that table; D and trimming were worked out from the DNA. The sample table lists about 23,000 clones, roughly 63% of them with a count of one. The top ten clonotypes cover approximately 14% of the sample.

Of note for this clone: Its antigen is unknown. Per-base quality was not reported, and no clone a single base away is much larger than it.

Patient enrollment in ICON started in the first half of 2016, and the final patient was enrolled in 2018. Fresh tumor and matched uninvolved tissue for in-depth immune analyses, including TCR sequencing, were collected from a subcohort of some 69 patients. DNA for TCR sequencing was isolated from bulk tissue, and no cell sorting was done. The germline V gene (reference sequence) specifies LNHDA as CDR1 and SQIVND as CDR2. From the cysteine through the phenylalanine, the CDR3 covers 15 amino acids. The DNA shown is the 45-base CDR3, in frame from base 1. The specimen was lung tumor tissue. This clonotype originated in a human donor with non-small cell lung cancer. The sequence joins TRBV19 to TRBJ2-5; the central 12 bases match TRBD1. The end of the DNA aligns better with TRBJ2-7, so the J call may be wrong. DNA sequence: TGTGCCAGTAGTATAACCGGGACAGGGGGCAACGAGCAGTACTTC. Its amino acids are CASSITGTGGNEQYF.